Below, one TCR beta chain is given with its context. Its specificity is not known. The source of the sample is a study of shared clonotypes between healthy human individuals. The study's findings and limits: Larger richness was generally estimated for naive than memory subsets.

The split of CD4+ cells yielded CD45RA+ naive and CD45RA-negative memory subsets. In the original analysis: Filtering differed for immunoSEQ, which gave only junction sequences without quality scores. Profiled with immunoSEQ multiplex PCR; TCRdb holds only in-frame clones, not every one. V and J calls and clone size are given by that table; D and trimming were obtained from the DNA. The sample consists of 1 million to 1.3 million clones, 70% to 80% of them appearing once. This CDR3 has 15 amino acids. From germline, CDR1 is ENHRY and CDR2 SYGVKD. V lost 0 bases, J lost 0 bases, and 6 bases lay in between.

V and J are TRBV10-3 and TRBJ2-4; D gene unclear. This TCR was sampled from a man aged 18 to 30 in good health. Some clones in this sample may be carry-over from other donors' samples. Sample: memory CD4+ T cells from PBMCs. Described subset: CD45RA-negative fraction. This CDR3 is CAISESPGAKNIQYF. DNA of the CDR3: TGTGCCATCAGTGAGTCCCCCGGAGCCAAAAACATTCAGTACTTC.